A single sample is the source of the 24 T cell receptor beta chains below, sequenced in a study of T cell changes during pregnancy in multiple sclerosis. Generated by immunoSEQ multiplex PCR, the TCRdb table keeps only in-frame clones and is missing some. The sample includes about 60,000 clones, almost 95% of them seen just once. This specimen consisted of peripheral blood, obtained in the first trimester of pregnancy. These receptors all come from a female donor with multiple sclerosis, enrolled in a pregnancy study.

The CDR3 protein is CASSTSGGFQETQYF. DNA for the CDR3: TGTGCCAGTAGCACTAGCGGGGGCTTCCAAGAGACCCAGTACTTC. The V and J genes are TRBV19 and TRBJ2-5, with 11 bases fitting TRBD2. CDR1 is LNHDA and CDR2 is SQIVND in the germline V gene (reference sequence). V gave up 6 bases and J gave up 1 base; unmatched junction bases: 4. This CDR3 region has 15 residues.

This sequence joins TRBV30 and TRBJ2-2; D unresolved. V lost 4 bases to trimming and J lost 4 bases, with 7 bases between them. Germline lookup yields CDR1 GTSNPN and CDR2 SVGIG (reference sequence). There are 12 residues in the CDR3. CDR3 sequence: CAWIRGTGELFF. DNA of the CDR3: TGTGCCTGGATTCGAGGCACCGGGGAGCTGTTTTTT.

V and J are TRBV2 and TRBJ2-2, with 12 bases lining up with TRBD2. The CDR3 is made up of 19 amino acids. The germline CDR1 and CDR2 sequences are SNHLY and FYNNEI. V shed 3 bases, J shed 3 bases, and the junction held 11 bases outside the gene matches. The CDR3 bases are TGTGCCAGCAGTGACTCCCTCCCGGGACTAGCGGGCCACACCGGGGAGCTGTTTTTT. Residues: CASSDSLPGLAGHTGELFF.

This clone was counted only a few times. The chain uses TRBV7-3 and TRBJ1-1, with TRBD1 matching over 7 bases. This CDR3 is 13 amino acids long. Germline V CDR1 and CDR2: SGHTA, FQGTGA. The V gene end was trimmed by 6 bases and the J gene end by 3 bases; junction bases not matched to a gene: 4. CDR3 in amino acids: CASRSQGYTEAFF. The DNA of the CDR3 is TGTGCCAGCAGGTCACAGGGGTACACTGAAGCTTTCTTT.

This chain connects TRBV7-6 to TRBJ1-2; 9 nucleotides match TRBD1. V dropped 5 bases and J dropped 6; count of bases not matched to a gene: 4. In germline, CDR1 is SGHVS, CDR2 FNYEAQ. This CDR3 contains 13 residues. The DNA of the CDR3 is TGTGCCAGCAGCCGGGGACAGGGAAATGGCTACACCTTC. It codes for CASSRGQGNGYTF.

In this sample, this clone is medium-sized. This chain links TRBV4-3 with TRBJ2-2; the D gene is possibly TRBD2 (5 bases). V lost 0 bases and J lost 1, with 9 bases in between. Per germline, CDR1 LGHNA and CDR2 YSLEER. This CDR3 has 16 residues. This chain's CDR3 is CASSQESGMNTGELFF. The CDR3 DNA sequence: TGCGCCAGCAGCCAAGAGTCGGGGATGAACACCGGGGAGCTGTTTTTT.

V is TRBV7-2 and J is TRBJ2-2; a possible D gene is TRBD2 (7 bases). The CDR3 runs to 13 residues. The germline gives CDR1 SGHTA, CDR2 FQGNSA. V was shortened by 5 bases and J by 13 bases, with 17 bases between the two germline ends. In DNA form, the CDR3 reads TGTGCCAGCAGCGAGGCCGGGGGGCGGGTGCTGTTTTTT. Its protein is CASSEAGGRVLFF. The complete variable domain, with remaining parts taken from reference TRBV7-2 and TRBJ2-2, reads GAGVSQSPSNKVTEKGKDVELRCDPISGHTALYWYRQSLGQGLEFLIYFQGNSAPDKSGLPSDRFSAERTGGSVSTLTIQRTQQEDSAVYLCASSEAGGRVLFFGEGSRLTVL.

The V gene is TRBV5-5, the J gene TRBJ1-1; 9 nucleotides agree with TRBD1. Germline assignment: CDR1 SGHKS and CDR2 YYEKEE (reference sequence). V dropped 2 bases and J dropped 1; count of bases not matched to a gene: 6. This CDR3 has 16 residues. The CDR3 sequence: CASSLGQGRWNTEAFF. In DNA form, the CDR3 reads TGTGCCAGCAGCTTAGGACAGGGGCGGTGGAACACTGAAGCTTTCTTT.

The CDR3 here is CASKKMEYNSPLHF. The CDR3 nucleotides read TGTGCCAGCAAGAAAATGGAGTATAATTCACCCCTCCACTTT. This sequence joins TRBV7-6 and TRBJ1-6; D gene uncertain. This CDR3 has 14 amino acids. The V gene lost 7 bases and the J gene lost 4 bases, with 11 bases spanning the gap. Germline V gene lookup returns CDR1 SGHVS and CDR2 FNYEAQ.

This chain joins TRBV5-4 and TRBJ1-4; maybe TRBD1 (5 bases). The CDR3 runs to 16 residues. CDR1 and CDR2 (germline): SGHNT, YYREEE (reference sequence). Trimming pared 1 base from V and 0 bases from J, leaving 10 bases between. The CDR3 region is CASSLSTQATNEKLFF. In DNA, the CDR3 is TGTGCCAGCAGCTTGTCGACACAGGCAACTAATGAAAAACTGTTTTTT.

The chain has TRBV5-8 and TRBJ1-1; D may be TRBD1 (6 bases). The CDR3 is 14 residues long. From germline, CDR1 is SGHTS and CDR2 YDEGEE. Trimming stripped 0 bases from V and 4 bases from J, with 10 bases between. Written as DNA, the CDR3 is TGTGCCAGCAGCTTGGACAGGGTCGCCACTGAAGCTTTCTTT. Translation: CASSLDRVATEAFF.

This rearrangement joins TRBV5-1 to TRBJ2-3; D is unclear. The CDR3 is 14 amino acids. Between the trimmed V and J ends, which lost 2 bases and 0 bases, there was a span of 7 bases. Looked up from germline, CDR1 is SGHRS and CDR2 is YFSETQ. The chain's CDR3 is CASSLNPSTDTQYF. Written as DNA, the CDR3 is TGCGCCAGCAGCTTAAATCCTAGCACAGATACGCAGTATTTT.

The chain uses TRBV7-6 and TRBJ1-1, with unresolved D. Trimming took 1 base from V and 8 from J, leaving 5 bases between them. Germline CDR1 and CDR2: SGHVS and FNYEAQ. CDR3 length equals 11 residues. The CDR3, as DNA: TGTGCCAGCAGCTTAGGAGGGGAAGCTTTCTTT. Translating gives CASSLGGEAFF.

This clone was counted once. The chain carries TRBV5-1 and TRBJ2-2; D is possibly TRBD1 (6 bases). This CDR3 contains 15 residues. Germline CDR1 reads SGHRS; CDR2 reads YFSETQ. The V end was cut by 4 bases, the J end by 2 bases, with 12 bases between. CDR3 loop: CASSGTGSNTGELFF. The DNA for the CDR3 is TGCGCCAGCAGCGGAACAGGGTCCAACACCGGGGAGCTGTTTTTT.

This chain connects TRBV25-1 to TRBJ1-1, with D possibly matching TRBD1 (5 bases). The germline V and J ends were trimmed by 7 bases and 0 bases, with 15 bases remaining between them. This CDR3 has 15 amino acids. Germline V lookup: CDR1 MGHDK, CDR2 SYGVNS. Here the CDR3 reads CASTSGNSMNTEAFF. In DNA, the CDR3 is TGTGCCAGCACTTCAGGGAATTCTATGAACACTGAAGCTTTCTTT. Drawing the rest from reference TRBV25-1 and TRBJ1-1, the complete variable domain is EADIYQTPRYLVIGTGKKITLECSQTMGHDKMYWYQQDPGMELHLIHYSYGVNSTEKGDLSSESTVSRIRTEHFPLTLESARPSHTSQYLCASTSGNSMNTEAFFGQGTRLTVV.

This clone appeared a few times. In DNA, the CDR3 is TGTGCCAGCAGCTTGGTGGGACAGGGAATGGCTTTCTTT. This encodes CASSLVGQGMAFF. This chain uses TRBV5-4 with TRBJ1-1; 9 bases line up with TRBD1. V dropped 0 bases and J dropped 11; count of bases not matched to a gene: 5. Germline values: CDR1 SGHNT, CDR2 YYREEE (reference sequence). The CDR3 spans 13 residues.

This sequence joins TRBV6-1 and TRBJ1-3; 7 bases are shared with TRBD1. The germline V gene encodes CDR1 MNHNS and CDR2 SASEGT. CDR3 size: 14 residues. Trimming removed 2 bases from V and 8 bases from J; junction bases left unmatched: 6. CDR3 sequence: CASSENDRAYTIYF. Written as DNA, the CDR3 is TGTGCCAGCAGTGAAAACGACAGGGCCTACACCATATATTTT.

J is TRBJ2-5 and V is TRBV29-1, with a possible D match to TRBD2 (5 bases). V shed 4 bases and J shed 2 bases, with 14 bases lying between them. CDR3 length: 14 residues. Germline CDR1 is SQVTM and CDR2 is ANQGSEA. CDR3 amino acids: CSVAEGQWQETQYF. The CDR3 DNA follows: TGCAGCGTTGCCGAGGGTCAATGGCAAGAGACCCAGTACTTC.

This clone was recorded once. The chain combines TRBV6-1 with TRBJ2-7, with D perhaps matching TRBD1 (6 bases). This CDR3 contains 14 residues. Per the germline V gene, CDR1 is MNHNS and CDR2 is SASEGT. V was pared by 7 bases and J by 2 bases, with 15 bases between. The CDR3 nucleotides read TGTGCCAGCACCAACCGACAGGCCACCTACGAGCAGTACTTC. Its protein is CASTNRQATYEQYF.

This chain connects TRBV27 to TRBJ1-1; D not certain. Germline CDR1 and CDR2: MNHEY and SMNVEV (reference sequence). Trimming stripped 6 bases from V and 0 bases from J, with 17 bases between. The CDR3 consists of 16 residues. CDR3 bases: TGTGCCAGCAGCCCAGCAAGAGGTTTAATGAACACTGAAGCTTTCTTT. It encodes CASSPARGLMNTEAFF.

The rearrangement uses TRBV11-2 and TRBJ2-3; 7 nucleotides agree with TRBD2. Germline values: CDR1 SGHAT, CDR2 FQNNGV. This CDR3 region has 16 residues. J was trimmed by 2 bases and V by 1 base; bases with no gene match: 6. In nucleotides, the CDR3 is TGTGCCAGCAGCTTAGGTTTGCGGGGGACCACAGATACGCAGTATTTT. Translated, it gives CASSLGLRGTTDTQYF.

The chain employs TRBV10-3 and TRBJ2-3; tentatively, D is TRBD1 (5 bases). The CDR3 length is 17 residues. The V end lost 2 bases, the J end lost 2 bases, and 17 bases lay between the germline ends. Germline CDR1 and CDR2: ENHRY and SYGVKD. CDR3 bases: TGTGCCATCAGTGAGAAGTTTGCGAAGGGGATCACAGATACGCAGTATTTT. This codes for CAISEKFAKGITDTQYF.

The chain is built from TRBV27 and TRBJ1-5; D is undetermined. V gave up 6 bases and J gave up 4 bases, with 7 bases separating them. This CDR3 region has 12 residues. Per germline, CDR1 MNHEY and CDR2 SMNVEV (reference sequence). The CDR3 DNA sequence: TGTGCCAGCAGCCGGGGAAATCAGCCCCAGCATTTT. As protein: CASSRGNQPQHF.

The rearrangement links TRBV7-6 to TRBJ2-1, with D maybe TRBD1 (6 bases). Trimming took off 5 bases at V and 4 bases at J, with 18 bases between the two ends. Germline V gives CDR1 SGHVS, CDR2 FNYEAQ. There are 16 residues in the CDR3. DNA for the CDR3: TGTGCCAGCAGCCCCGGAGTTACAGGGCTGTACAATGAGCAGTTCTTC. Its translation: CASSPGVTGLYNEQFF.